The rows below give T cell receptor beta chains drawn from one sample of a study of post-analysis software for immune sequencing data. MiXCR was run by TCRdb on the PCR reads, yielding one entry per CDR3 protein. There are roughly 870,000 distinct CDR3 sequences in the sample; around 53% occur only once, and roughly 4.4% lies in the top ten. The material sequenced was blood. These receptors were obtained from a girl aged 5-17 years with multiple sclerosis. Each CDR3 is given with its conserved first and last residue. A D gene is named only where the DNA matches it firmly. Where a row states a size, it is once, few, many or the class of an expanded clone; other rows omit it.

CDR3 DNA,CDR3 protein,V gene,J gene,D gene,clone size
TGCAGTGCTAGAGATTCGGGAATGGTCTACGAGCAGTACTTC,CSARDSGMVYEQYF,TRBV20-1,TRBJ2-7,NA,NA
TGTGCCAGCAGCTCGGGCCCTATCTCCTTCTCTGGGGCCAACGTCCTGACTTTC,CASSSGPISFSGANVLTF,TRBV7-6,TRBJ2-6,NA,few
TGTGCCAGCAGGGGAGTGGCCTGGGAGCTGTTTTTT,CASRGVAWELFF,TRBV25-1,TRBJ2-2,NA,NA
TGTGCCAGCAGCCCCCTCCCCAGGCCGGGAGAGACCCAGTACTTC,CASSPLPRPGETQYF,TRBV7-3,TRBJ2-5,NA,NA
TGTGCCAGCAGCGTAGATCGCACAGATACGCAGTATTTT,CASSVDRTDTQYF,TRBV9,TRBJ2-3,NA,NA
TGCAGCGTAGCCAAGGTCGGTAGTCCGAGGGACACTGAAGCTTTCTTT,CSVAKVGSPRDTEAFF,TRBV29-1,TRBJ1-1,NA,NA
TGCAGCGTTGAATTCGCGGAGACCCAGTACTTC,CSVEFAETQYF,TRBV29-1,TRBJ2-5,NA,NA
TGTGCCATCAAAAGCGCCGGGACTAGGGTTGGCGAGCAGTACTTC,CAIKSAGTRVGEQYF,TRBV10-3,TRBJ2-7,TRBD2,many
TGCGCCAGCAGTTTAGGCTCTAGCGGATGGGCCTACAATGAGCAGTTCTTC,CASSLGSSGWAYNEQFF,TRBV5-1,TRBJ2-1,TRBD2,NA
TGTGCCAGCAGTTCCCCCACCCGAAGAGCGGGAGGTAACCAGTACCAAGAGACCCAGTACTTC,CASSSPTRRAGGNQYQETQYF,TRBV2,TRBJ2-5,TRBD2,NA
TGTGCCAGCAGCATCGGACAGGGGGTTCTGTATGGCTACACCTTC,CASSIGQGVLYGYTF,TRBV7-2,TRBJ1-2,TRBD1,NA
TGTGCCAGCAGTTACAGGGACACCAATCAGCCCCAGCATTTT,CASSYRDTNQPQHF,TRBV6-6,TRBJ1-5,NA,NA
TGTGCCAGCAGCCAAGAATCCCCAGATACGCAGTATTTT,CASSQESPDTQYF,TRBV3-1,TRBJ2-3,NA,NA
TGCAGTGCTCCTGCGGAGGGAACCTTTACTGAAGCTTTCTTT,CSAPAEGTFTEAFF,TRBV20-1,TRBJ1-1,NA,NA
TGCAGCCTCGTGGGCCCCTCAGCTAACTATGGCTACACCTTC,CSLVGPSANYGYTF,TRBV29-1,TRBJ1-2,NA,few
TGTGCCAGCAGCTCGGGACTAGCGGGGGGGCCCGGGAATGAGCAGTTCTTC,CASSSGLAGGPGNEQFF,TRBV7-9,TRBJ2-1,TRBD2,NA
TGTGCCATCCGGGGACAGGGGGTAACGGAGACCCAGTACTTC,CAIRGQGVTETQYF,TRBV10-3,TRBJ2-5,TRBD1,NA
TGTGCCAGCAGCAGAAACGTGGCCCAGTACTTC,CASSRNVAQYF,TRBV3-1,TRBJ2-5,NA,NA
TGTGCCATCAAAAGTGGCAGCGGAAATAGCAATCAGCCCCAGCATTTT,CAIKSGSGNSNQPQHF,TRBV10-3,TRBJ1-5,NA,NA
TGTGCCAGCAGTTACCTAGCGGGAGACCCCGAGCAGTACTTC,CASSYLAGDPEQYF,TRBV27,TRBJ2-7,TRBD2,once
TGCAGTGCTCAACAGGGGGCGGGCACTGAAGCTTTCTTT,CSAQQGAGTEAFF,TRBV20-1,TRBJ1-1,TRBD1,once
TGCGCCAGCACACCACTAACTACAGGGGTAATGTCCTACAATGAGCAGTTCTTC,CASTPLTTGVMSYNEQFF,TRBV5-1,TRBJ2-1,TRBD1,NA
TGTGCCAGCTCAGTGGACAGGGGAGGCCACGAGCAGTACTTC,CASSVDRGGHEQYF,TRBV18,TRBJ2-7,TRBD1,NA
TGTGCCAGCAGCTTAGGGCACAGTTACTACGAGCAGTACTTC,CASSLGHSYYEQYF,TRBV7-9,TRBJ2-7,NA,NA
TGTGCCAGCACCCCATTGGACAGGCTCCAAGAGACCCAGTACTTC,CASTPLDRLQETQYF,TRBV7-8,TRBJ2-5,TRBD1,once
TGTGCCAGCAGTTACTCCGGGACAGGGGGCGGTTGGGGCAATCAGCCCCAGCATTTT,CASSYSGTGGGWGNQPQHF,TRBV6-2/TRBV6-3,TRBJ1-5,TRBD1,NA
TGCAGCGTCGCCGACAGCCAAGAGACCCAGTACTTC,CSVADSQETQYF,TRBV29-1,TRBJ2-5,NA,few
TGTGCCAGCAGTGGGACCGAAGAGACCCAGTACTTC,CASSGTEETQYF,TRBV6-1,TRBJ2-5,NA,NA
TGTGCCAGCAGCGTAGCGAAGGGACAGGGGGAGACCCAGTACTTC,CASSVAKGQGETQYF,TRBV9,TRBJ2-5,TRBD1,few
TGCAGCGTCGGGGGACAGGGGTACAATGAGCAGTTCTTC,CSVGGQGYNEQFF,TRBV29-1,TRBJ2-1,TRBD1,NA
TGTGCCACCGGCATGGGCTGGGACAGGTATCGCACAGATACGCAGTATTTT,CATGMGWDRYRTDTQYF,TRBV15,TRBJ2-3,TRBD1,NA
TGTGCCAGCAGCTTAGACAGACAGTCCCTAGATACGCAGTATTTT,CASSLDRQSLDTQYF,TRBV7-9,TRBJ2-3,NA,few
TGTGCCAGCAGCTCCGAGGGGTCCCAAGAGACCCAGTACTTC,CASSSEGSQETQYF,TRBV7-6,TRBJ2-5,NA,NA
TGTGCCATCAGGGCGGCAGGGGGGTTTGATCAGCCCCAGCATTTT,CAIRAAGGFDQPQHF,TRBV10-3,TRBJ1-5,TRBD1,NA
TGTGCCAGCAGCGAGGTGGCGGGGACCTACAATGAGCAGTTCTTC,CASSEVAGTYNEQFF,TRBV7-9,TRBJ2-1,NA,few
TGTGCCAGCAGCGATGGGACAGGGGGCGGTCAGCCCCAGCATTTT,CASSDGTGGGQPQHF,TRBV5-6,TRBJ1-5,TRBD1,NA
TGTGCCTGTACCCCGGACAGGGTCCATGAGCAGTTCTTC,CACTPDRVHEQFF,TRBV10-3,TRBJ2-1,TRBD1,NA
TGCAGTGCTAGAGATTCCCGGGACGAAGAGACCCAGTACTTC,CSARDSRDEETQYF,TRBV20-1,TRBJ2-5,NA,NA
TGTGCCAGCAGTCAACCGGGACAGTACTACGAGCAGTACTTC,CASSQPGQYYEQYF,TRBV12-3/TRBV12-4,TRBJ2-7,TRBD1,NA
TGTGCCACTTCGCCGTCTTCACTCTATGGCTACACCTTC,CATSPSSLYGYTF,TRBV27,TRBJ1-2,NA,NA
TGTGCCAGCAGCCCCCGTTCTGGGGGGTCTGGGGCCAACGTCCTGACTTTC,CASSPRSGGSGANVLTF,TRBV5-8,TRBJ2-6,NA,few
TGTGCCAGCAGGGCCCTAGCGGGAGCTCGAGTAAATGAGCAGTTCTTC,CASRALAGARVNEQFF,TRBV7-9,TRBJ2-1,TRBD2,NA
TGTGCCAGCAGGCCCCGGGCACGAGCGGGGGGAGATACGCAGTATTTT,CASRPRARAGGDTQYF,TRBV12-3/TRBV12-4,TRBJ2-3,TRBD2,NA
TGCAGTGCTAGGGACCTAGCGGGAGATCGGGACAATGAGCAGTTCTTC,CSARDLAGDRDNEQFF,TRBV20-1,TRBJ2-1,TRBD2,NA
TGCAGCGTCGCCGGGAATTGGGGAAACGAGCAGTACTTC,CSVAGNWGNEQYF,TRBV29-1,TRBJ2-7,NA,NA
TGTGCCTGGAGTAGGTCAGATACGCAGTATTTT,CAWSRSDTQYF,TRBV30,TRBJ2-3,NA,NA
TGCAGCGTTGGGGGCGTCCTCTATGGCTACACCTTC,CSVGGVLYGYTF,TRBV29-1,TRBJ1-2,NA,NA
TGTGCCATCAGCAAACAGGGTTCCTATAATTCACCCCTCCACTTT,CAISKQGSYNSPLHF,TRBV10-3,TRBJ1-6,NA,few
TGCAGTGCTAGAGGTGGCATGGCGGGACCTAACTCCTACGAGCAGTACTTC,CSARGGMAGPNSYEQYF,TRBV20-1,TRBJ2-7,NA,once
TGTGCCAGCAGTTACTCGACGATTGCTTACGAGCAGTACTTC,CASSYSTIAYEQYF,TRBV6-6,TRBJ2-7,NA,NA
TGTGCCAGCAGTTCCTACAAACAGGGCCGTTCTGGGGCCAACGTCCTGACTTTC,CASSSYKQGRSGANVLTF,TRBV12-3/TRBV12-4,TRBJ2-6,NA,NA
TGCAGCGTTGAATTTTATTCTTCGGAGACCCAGTACTTC,CSVEFYSSETQYF,TRBV29-1,TRBJ2-5,NA,few
TGTGCCAGCAACCCCGGGACAGGGTTAAATTCACCCCTCCACTTT,CASNPGTGLNSPLHF,TRBV28,TRBJ1-6,TRBD1,NA
TGTGCCAGCAGGCCTCCGACAGGTACCTCCTACGAGCAGTACTTC,CASRPPTGTSYEQYF,TRBV6-5,TRBJ2-7,NA,NA